The 14 T cell receptor beta chains presented below share a single source sample, sequenced in a study of T cell responses to AZD1222 COVID-19 vaccine. This table comes from immunoSEQ multiplex PCR, and its TCRdb copy is limited to in-frame clones, with some not included. The sample holds around 75,000 clones, around 83% seen once. Sequenced material: peripheral blood, taken on day 0 of AZD1222 vaccination. The receptors stem from an adult in good health.

This clone has more than one count but fewer than ten. The rearrangement uses TRBV6-2 or TRBV6-3 and TRBJ1-2; a possible D gene is TRBD1 (5 bases). The ends were cut back, 5 bases at V and 5 bases at J, with 18 bases in the middle. Germline CDR1 reads MNHEY; CDR2 reads SVGEGT. The CDR3 runs to 15 residues. The CDR3 loop is CASSPRSSGGYGYTF. CDR3 DNA sequence: TGTGCCAGCAGTCCCCGAAGTTCCGGGGGATATGGCTACACCTTC.

The chain employs TRBV19 and TRBJ2-1, with no clear D. Germline assignment: CDR1 LNHDA and CDR2 SQIVND (reference sequence). Trimming took 4 bases from V and 6 from J, leaving 16 bases between them. The CDR3 totals 15 residues. The chain's CDR3 is CASSSYRVFRNEQFF. The CDR3 DNA sequence: TGTGCCAGTAGTAGCTATCGGGTTTTCCGCAATGAGCAGTTCTTC.

The J gene is TRBJ2-3, the V gene TRBV24-1; TRBD2 is a possible D gene (6 bases). CDR1 and CDR2 from the germline V gene are KGHDR and SFDVKD. V was pared by 4 bases and J by 3 bases, with 7 bases between. The CDR3 extends over 13 amino acids. The CDR3 loop reads CATSEGGTDTQYF. As DNA, the CDR3 is TGTGCCACCAGTGAGGGGGGAACAGATACGCAGTATTTT.

A single count supports this clone. The CDR3 loop reads CASSQDTQWGEQYF. The CDR3 coding sequence is TGTGCCAGCAGCCAAGATACCCAATGGGGAGAGCAGTACTTC. The chain uses TRBV4-2 and TRBJ2-7, with unresolved D. Between the trimmed V and J ends, which lost 0 bases and 7 bases, there was a span of 13 bases. Germline CDR1 reads LGHNA; CDR2 reads YNFKEQ. This CDR3 has 14 residues.

The chain couples TRBV24-1 to TRBJ2-7; D unresolved. Germline V CDR1 and CDR2: KGHDR, SFDVKD. Trimming left V 5 bases short and J 2 bases short, with 9 bases between. The CDR3 has 13 amino acids. In DNA, the CDR3 is TGTGCCACCAGTGGTGACACCACCTACGAGCAGTACTTC. Amino acid sequence: CATSGDTTYEQYF.

This clone was observed a few times. The J gene is TRBJ2-1, the V gene TRBV10-3; 7 bases fit TRBD1. The CDR3 extends over 12 amino acids. The germline V gene encodes CDR1 ENHRY and CDR2 SYGVKD. V lost 6 bases, J lost 12 bases, and 8 bases stayed unmatched. CDR3 DNA: TGTGCCATCAGGGACGCACAGGGGAGGCAGTTCTTC. Amino acid sequence: CAIRDAQGRQFF.

The rearrangement uses TRBV2 and TRBJ1-4, with D perhaps TRBD1 (6 bases). The CDR3 extends over 14 amino acids. V dropped 10 bases and J dropped 2 bases, with 14 bases sitting between them. The germline gives CDR1 SNHLY, CDR2 FYNNEI. CDR3 protein: CATRTGSTNEKLFF. CDR3 nucleotides: TGTGCCACCCGAACAGGGTCGACTAATGAAAAACTGTTTTTT. Full variable domain (outside the CDR3, taken from reference TRBV2 and TRBJ1-4): EPEVTQTPSHQVTQMGQEVILRCVPISNHLYFYWYRQILGQKVEFLVSFYNNEISEKSEIFDDQFSVERPDGSNFTLKIRSTKLEDSAMYFCATRTGSTNEKLFFGSGTQLSVL.

The chain joins TRBV4-3 to TRBJ1-4, with D unclear. This CDR3 comprises 14 residues. With 4 bases removed from V and 7 bases from J, the gap between germline ends came to 13 bases. Germline lookup yields CDR1 LGHNA and CDR2 YSLEER. The CDR3 nucleotides read TGCGCCAGCAGCCCCGCCAGCGGTTCTGAAAAACTGTTTTTT. Its protein product is CASSPASGSEKLFF.

Points on this clone: An end of the junction does not agree with germline; a read error may underlie this. The V call is TRBV7-3, the J call TRBJ2-5; no clear D. This CDR3 contains 13 residues. Germline V gives CDR1 SGHTA, CDR2 FQGTGA. The DNA for the CDR3 is TGTGCCAGCAGCCTAACAAACCAGGAGACCCAGTACTTC. Its translation: CASSLTNQETQYF.

The genes are TRBV11-3 and TRBJ2-7, with D perhaps given as TRBD1 or TRBD2 (5 bases each). From germline, CDR1 is SGHNT and CDR2 YENEEA. Trimming took 1 base from V and 6 from J, leaving 13 bases between them. The CDR3 has 14 residues. The CDR3 loop is CASSLVGGSSEQYF. The CDR3 DNA sequence: TGTGCCAGCAGCTTAGTTGGGGGAAGTAGCGAGCAGTACTTC.

The chain couples TRBV5-4 to TRBJ1-2, with TRBD1 matching 10 bases. This CDR3 contains 16 residues. Germline V CDR1 and CDR2: SGHNT, YYREEE (reference sequence). V lost 0 bases, J lost 1 base, and 3 bases stayed unmatched. CDR3: CASSLAGTGVNYGYTF. For the CDR3, the DNA is TGTGCCAGCAGCTTGGCGGGGACAGGGGTTAACTATGGCTACACCTTC.

The J gene is TRBJ1-6, the V gene TRBV7-3; no definite D call. The CDR3 contains 14 residues. The ends were cut back, 2 bases at V and 8 bases at J, with 10 bases in the middle. The V gene's germline CDR1 is SGHTA and CDR2 FQGTGA. CDR3 sequence (DNA): TGTGCCAGCAGCTTAGTGGGTCCGCATTCACCCCTCCACTTT. Translation: CASSLVGPHSPLHF.

This clone was observed a single time. V usage is TRBV7-9 and J usage is TRBJ2-5, with a possible D match to TRBD2 (5 bases). Germline V lookup: CDR1 SEHNR, CDR2 FQNEAQ (reference sequence). The CDR3 has 14 amino acids. V was clipped by 5 bases and J by 6 bases, with 16 bases between them. The chain's CDR3 is CASSPGGPWKTQYF. DNA for the CDR3: TGTGCCAGCAGCCCGGGCGGGCCCTGGAAGACCCAGTACTTC.

This rearrangement joins TRBV6-5 to TRBJ1-2; D is unresolved. CDR1 and CDR2 from the germline V gene are MNHEY and SVGAGI. Trimming cost V 7 bases and J 6 bases, with 18 bases left between them. The CDR3 has 14 amino acids. Here the CDR3 reads CASTRTRNGNGYTF. The CDR3 coding sequence is TGTGCCAGCACCAGAACACGTAACGGGAATGGCTACACCTTC.